This T cell receptor (beta chain) was sequenced for a study of CD8 T cells in ankylosing spondylitis. Study-level points and caveats: Peripheral blood held disease-linked clones only at relatively low frequency, and these were CD8+. Seemingly distinctive of ankylosing spondylitis blood was a TCR beta motif formed by eight highly homologous variants. Reports say disease-linked clones showed up significantly more in matched ankylosing spondylitis synovial fluid.

Germline values: CDR1 SGHRS, CDR2 YFSETQ. The CDR3 is 15 amino acids. Trimming removed 0 bases from V and 6 bases from J, with 13 bases in between. In making TCR beta libraries, quantitative 5'-RACE with molecular barcodes was used. Each CDR3 protein is one row after TCRdb ran MiXCR on the 5' RACE reads. The sample includes a few hundred thousand distinct CDR3 sequences, 10% seen only once; the top ten take 21%. This clonotype came up many times. The target antigen is unknown. Sample: blood, either unsorted or a sorted T cell fraction (not recorded which). This receptor was taken from a male donor with ankylosing spondylitis or in good health (not recorded which). The chain uses TRBV5-1 and TRBJ2-1; TRBD2 might be the D (6 bases). The DNA of the CDR3 is TGCGCCAGCAGCTTGGGGGGCCCGGGACTCAATGAGCAGTTCTTC. It codes for CASSLGGPGLNEQFF.